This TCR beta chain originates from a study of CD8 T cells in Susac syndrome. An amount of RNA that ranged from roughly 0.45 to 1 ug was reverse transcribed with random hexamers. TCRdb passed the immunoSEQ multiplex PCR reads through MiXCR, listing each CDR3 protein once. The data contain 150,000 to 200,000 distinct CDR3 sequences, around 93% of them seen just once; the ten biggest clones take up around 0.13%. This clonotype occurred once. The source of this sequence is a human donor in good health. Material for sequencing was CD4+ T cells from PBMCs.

Written as DNA, the CDR3 is TGTGCCAGCAGCTTTAACCGACTAGCGGGGGCCCTCTCCTACGAGCAGTACTTC. Translated: CASSFNRLAGALSYEQYF. The V call is TRBV11-2, the J call TRBJ2-7, with 12 bases identical to TRBD2. CDR1 and CDR2 from the germline V gene are SGHAT and FQNNGV. Trimming removed 3 bases from V and 0 bases from J; junction bases left unmatched: 9. This CDR3 has 18 residues.